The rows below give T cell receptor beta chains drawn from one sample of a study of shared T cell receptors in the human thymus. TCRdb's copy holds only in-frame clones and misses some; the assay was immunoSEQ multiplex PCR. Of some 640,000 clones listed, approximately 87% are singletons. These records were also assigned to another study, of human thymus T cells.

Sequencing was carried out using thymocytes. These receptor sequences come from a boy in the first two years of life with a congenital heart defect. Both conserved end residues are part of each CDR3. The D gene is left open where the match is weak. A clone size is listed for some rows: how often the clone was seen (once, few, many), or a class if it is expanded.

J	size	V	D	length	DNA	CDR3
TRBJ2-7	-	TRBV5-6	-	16	TGTGCCAGCAGCTTTCAACAGGGGACTGTTTCCTACGAGCAGTACTTC	CASSFQQGTVSYEQYF
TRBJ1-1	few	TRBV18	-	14	TGTGCCAGCTCACCACCTAGCAGGAACACTGAAGCTTTCTTT	CASSPPSRNTEAFF
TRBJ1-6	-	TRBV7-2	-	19	TGTGCCAGCAGCTTTAATGGGCAGGGCAAAAGCTCCTATAATTCACCCCTCCACTTT	CASSFNGQGKSSYNSPLHF
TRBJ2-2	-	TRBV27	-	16	TGTGCCACCCACCCGGGCCCAGGGGAGTCCACCGGGGAGCTGTTTTTT	CATHPGPGESTGELFF
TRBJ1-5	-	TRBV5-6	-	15	TGTGCCAGCAGCTTGGCCAGCGGGAGCAATCAGCCCCAGCATTTT	CASSLASGSNQPQHF
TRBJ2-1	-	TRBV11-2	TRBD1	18	TGTGCCAGCAGCTTAAACCGGGACAGAGTCACCTCCTACAATGAGCAGTTCTTC	CASSLNRDRVTSYNEQFF
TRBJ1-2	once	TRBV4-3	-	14	TGCGCCAGCAGCCGCATCTCACAGGATGGTGGCTACACCTTC	CASSRISQDGGYTF
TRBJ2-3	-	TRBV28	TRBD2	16	TGTGCCAGCAGGGTGACAGCGGGAGTGGGCACAGATACGCAGTATTTT	CASRVTAGVGTDTQYF
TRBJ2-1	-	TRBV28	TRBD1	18	TGTGCCAGCAGTTTTTGGAGACAGGGGACTTCCTCCTACAATGAGCAGTTCTTC	CASSFWRQGTSSYNEQFF
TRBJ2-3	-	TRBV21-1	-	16	TGTGCCAGCAGCGCCGGACTAGCGGGGTTCACAGATACGCAGTATTTT	CASSAGLAGFTDTQYF
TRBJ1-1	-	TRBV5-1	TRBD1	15	TGCGCCAGCAGCCCGGGACAGCCCGATTACACTGAAGCTTTCTTT	CASSPGQPDYTEAFF
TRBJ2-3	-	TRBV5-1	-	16	TGCGCCAGCAGCGCGAGACGGAGGACTAGCACAGATACGCAGTATTTT	CASSARRRTSTDTQYF
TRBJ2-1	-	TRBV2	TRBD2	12	TGTGCCAGCGAACTAGCGGGAGGTGAGCAGTTCTTC	CASELAGGEQFF
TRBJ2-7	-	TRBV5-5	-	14	TGTGCCAGCAGCCGGGAGGGGGCCGTTGACGAGCAGTACTTC	CASSREGAVDEQYF
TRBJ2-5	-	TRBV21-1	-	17	TGTGCCAGCGAACGGGAAACTAGCGGGAGCCCTCAAGAGACCCAGTACTTC	CASERETSGSPQETQYF
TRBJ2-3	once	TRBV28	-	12	TGTGCCAGCAGGTCAAGGGGCGATACGCAGTATTTT	CASRSRGDTQYF
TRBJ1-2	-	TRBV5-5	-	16	TGTGCCAGCAGCGTGTACCCCACAAGAACCGACTATGGCTACACCTTC	CASSVYPTRTDYGYTF
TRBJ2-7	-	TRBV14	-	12	TGTGCCAGCAGCCCTACTTTAGACGAGCAGTACTTC	CASSPTLDEQYF
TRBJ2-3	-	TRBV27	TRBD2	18	TGTGCCAGCAGTTCTATCCCCCCTAGCGGGAGGGCCAGAGATACGCAGTATTTT	CASSSIPPSGRARDTQYF
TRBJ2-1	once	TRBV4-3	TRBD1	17	TGCGCCAGCAGCCATCTGCACCGGACAGGGGATCACAATGAGCAGTTCTTC	CASSHLHRTGDHNEQFF
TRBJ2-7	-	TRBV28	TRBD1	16	TGTGCCAGCAGTTTATTCGGGACAGGGGACCTCCACGAGCAGTACTTC	CASSLFGTGDLHEQYF
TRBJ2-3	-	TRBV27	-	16	TGTGCCAGCAGTTCAACGCGGAAGGGGATCACAGATACGCAGTATTTT	CASSSTRKGITDTQYF
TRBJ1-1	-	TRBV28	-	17	TGTGCCAGCAGTTTACGGGGTATGAGGAAGGAGAACACTGAAGCTTTCTTT	CASSLRGMRKENTEAFF
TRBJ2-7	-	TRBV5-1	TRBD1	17	TGCGCCAGCAGCTTCGAGACAGGGGGCCATAGGTCCTACGAGCAGTACTTC	CASSFETGGHRSYEQYF
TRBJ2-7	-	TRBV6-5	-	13	TGTGCCAGCAGTAACGGCCGGGGGGCCGAGCAGTACTTC	CASSNGRGAEQYF
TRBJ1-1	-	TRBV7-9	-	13	TGTGCCAGCAGCGGAGGACTATCTTCTGAAGCTTTCTTT	CASSGGLSSEAFF
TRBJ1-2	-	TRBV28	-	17	TGTGCCAGCAGTTTCTTCACCCCGCGGGGGCCAGTGCGGGGCTACACCTTC	CASSFFTPRGPVRGYTF
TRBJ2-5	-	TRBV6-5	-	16	TGTGCCAGCAGTTACCTCCCGGTGGGGCCAAAAGAGACCCAGTACTTC	CASSYLPVGPKETQYF
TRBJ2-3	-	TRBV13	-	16	TGTGCCAGCAGTCCCCGCCCGGTGCTAGCTGTAGATACGCAGTATTTT	CASSPRPVLAVDTQYF
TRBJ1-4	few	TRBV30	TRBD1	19	TGTGCCTGGGGCATACCGGGACAGCCGTTTCGCAACCACCATGAAAAACTGTTTTTT	CAWGIPGQPFRNHHEKLFF
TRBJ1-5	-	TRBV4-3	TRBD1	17	TGCGCCAGCAGCCAAGATCGGGAACAGGGGAGCAATCAGCCCCAGCATTTT	CASSQDREQGSNQPQHF
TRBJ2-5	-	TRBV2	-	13	TGTGCCAGCAGTGTTCTGTACCAAGAGACCCAGTACTTC	CASSVLYQETQYF
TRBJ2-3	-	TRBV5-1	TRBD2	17	TGCGCCAGCAGCTTTGGACTAGCGGGAGGTTTCACAGATACGCAGTATTTT	CASSFGLAGGFTDTQYF
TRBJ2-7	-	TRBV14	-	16	TGTGCCAGCAGCCCTCACCCCCAAGCTAACCCCTACGAGCAGTACTTC	CASSPHPQANPYEQYF
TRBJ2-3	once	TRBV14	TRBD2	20	TGTGCCAGCAGCCAAGTCGGGCTAGCGGGGGTGGTAAGGGACACAGATACGCAGTATTTT	CASSQVGLAGVVRDTDTQYF
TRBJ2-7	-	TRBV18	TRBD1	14	TGTGCCAGTACCCGGGACAGGGACTCCTACGAGCAGTACTTC	CASTRDRDSYEQYF
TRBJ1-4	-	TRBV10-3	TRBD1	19	TGTGCCATCAGTGAGGATCAGCAGGGGGCGCGGCCCCCAGGCGAAAAACTGTTTTTT	CAISEDQQGARPPGEKLFF
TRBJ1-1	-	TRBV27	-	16	TGTGCCAGCAGAATCTTGGGGAGGGAGGGACACACTGAAGCTTTCTTT	CASRILGREGHTEAFF
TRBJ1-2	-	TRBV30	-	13	TGTGCCTGGAGTGTACTGGAAGGGGATGGCTACACCTTC	CAWSVLEGDGYTF
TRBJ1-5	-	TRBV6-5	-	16	TGTGCCAGCAGTTACTCTTCAGTTGATAGCAATCAGCCCCAGCATTTT	CASSYSSVDSNQPQHF